This TCR beta chain was captured by sequencing in a study of T cells in Graves' hyperthyroidism and ophthalmopathy (dated by TCRdb to 2018 to 2020). In the study overall: Peripheral blood samples were taken at initial diagnosis, before any treatment was given. For training and testing, the 100 or so patients in the discovery cohort were randomly divided in a 7:3 ratio. Thyroid tissue and blood T-cell repertoires from six or seven Graves' hyperthyroidism patients were also compared in the study. The paper reports TCR Vbeta CDR3 sequencing of over 120 peripheral blood samples: over 40 ophthalmopathy, approximately 74 hyperthyroidism and 17 progressor patients. To identify TCR V-J signatures that set the groups apart, the researchers used a discovery cohort of more than 95 patients, made up of some 41 with Graves' ophthalmopathy and about 60 with stable Graves' hyperthyroidism. After blood sampling, hyperthyroidism patients were treated with methimazole at a starting dose of 30 mg daily, and ophthalmopathy patients were treated with high-dose intravenous methylprednisolone. Whether ophthalmopathy could be predicted prospectively was tested in an independent validation cohort made up of fewer than 20 hyperthyroidism patients plus 17 patients who later progressed to ophthalmopathy.

A patient counted as having stable Graves' hyperthyroidism if no progression to ophthalmopathy occurred over 18 months of follow-up. Hyperthyroidism patients were aged 18 to 65 years and newly diagnosed, with disease duration of less than 2 months. Exclusion was applied to patients with uncontrolled infections, other autoimmune diseases, pregnancy or lactation. Diagnoses were based on clinical symptoms, serum thyroxine and TRAb, thyroid ultrasound and orbital computed tomography. PBMCs were separated from roughly 9.6 ml of fresh peripheral blood using Ficoll-Paque density gradient centrifugation. Total RNA was extracted using Trizol reagent, and RNA quality was assessed on an Agilent 2100 Bioanalyzer. What the work shows at the level of the full study, not this receptor alone: Sample size was not statistically predetermined, and investigators were not blinded to group allocation. Ophthalmopathy was separated from stable hyperthyroidism by a 13 V-J signature model, with approximately 85% sensitivity and about 81% specificity obtained in cross-validation and 80%/75% obtained in testing. Most expanded thyroid clonotypes (frequency above 0.001) were also detected in blood, a finding suggesting that blood repertoires may reflect thyroid immune responses. During validation, the model predicted progression to ophthalmopathy a median of around 7 months ahead of onset, with around 70% sensitivity and more than 72% specificity.

A note on this clonotype: No cognate antigen has been identified for it. No base qualities exist here, and no much larger clone lies one base off it.

The TCR beta CDR3 regions were amplified from RNA transcripts. A first-round RT-PCR of the TCR CDR3 used the HTBI primer set with the Qiagen OneStep RT-PCR kit. Libraries were constructed in a second round of multiplex PCR, after which size selection and purification were performed. Sequencing of the libraries was done on an Illumina HiSeq2000 using paired-end 100 bp reads. As for the original processing: SOAPnuke was used to process the raw data, removing reads that contained adapters or uncalled bases, had a mean Phred below 15, or lacked an exact match to the constant primer or identifier. High-quality paired reads were merged with COPE v1.2.5, and unique nucleotide sequences were defined as clonotypes. MiTCR v1.1 was used to align the clonotypes against IMGT TRBV, TRBD and TRBJ reference segments. Analysis was restricted to V-J combinations with a frequency above 0.0001, which covered about 99% of repertoires. A TCS score was defined as the ratio between F50 (clonal expansion) and ExV (chaos), using BLOSUM62-based TCRdist between CDR3 peptides within each V-J. Welch's t-statistics and random forest reduced around 520 V-J features to roughly 13, which were used in a naive Bayes classifier (R e1071). The public reads were run again by TCRdb, first through fastp at Q25 and then through MiXCR, and only productive beta chains were kept. Each CDR3 protein appears once, grouped with its most common genes and DNA. TCRdb assigned the V and J calls; the authors' analysis was not used. The sample table shows fewer than 850,000 distinct CDR3 sequences, and around 15% are seen once. In total, the top ten clones hold about 16% of the sample.

Unmatched junction bases come to 12, with V trimmed by 4 bases and J by 4 bases. The germline V gene (reference sequence) sets CDR1 to LNHDA and CDR2 to SQIVND. The CDR3, from cysteine to phenylalanine, totals 17 residues. The retained sequence is limited to the CDR3, 51 bases, with the frame set at the first base. This chain is built from TRBV19 and TRBJ1-3; 8 middle bases align to TRBD1. This sequence originates from a man aged 45 to 65 with Graves' hyperthyroidism. Material: blood. The sequence in DNA is TGTGCCAGTAGTACGACCTGGTGGACAGGGAGAGGAAACACCATATATTTT. This gives the protein CASSTTWWTGRGNTIYF. The reference TRBV19 and TRBJ1-3 proteins fill in what lies around the CDR3, so the full variable domain reads DGGITQSPKYLFRKEGQNVTLSCEQNLNHDAMYWYRQDPGQGLRLIYYSQIVNDFQKGDIAEGYSVSREKKESFPLTVTSAQKNPTAFYLCASSTTWWTGRGNTIYFGEGSWLTVV.